These 13 T cell receptor beta chains came from one sample sequenced in a study of T cell changes during pregnancy in multiple sclerosis. Sequencing used immunoSEQ multiplex PCR; TCRdb keeps in-frame clones, though not all of them. The table shows around 39,000 clones, with approximately 90% occurring only once. The sample here was CD8+ T cells from peripheral blood mononuclear cells, taken before pregnancy. These receptors originate from a female donor with multiple sclerosis, enrolled in a pregnancy study.

This chain links TRBV9 with TRBJ2-7; 8 nucleotides align to TRBD1. The junction had 5 bases not matched to a gene; V was cut back by 4 bases and J by 5 bases. Germline V CDR1 and CDR2: SGDLS, YYNGEE. This CDR3 contains 13 residues. The CDR3 region has the DNA TGTGCCAGCAGCCCTTACAGGGGGGACGAGCAGTACTTC. This gives the protein CASSPYRGDEQYF.

The rearrangement joins TRBV7-9 to TRBJ1-1, with a weak D call TRBD1 (5 bases). The CDR3 spans 13 residues. Trimming removed 6 bases at V and 1 base at J, with 9 bases between. CDR1 and CDR2 (germline): SEHNR, FQNEAQ (reference sequence). CDR3 coding DNA: TGTGCCAGCAGACCTACAGGGAACACTGAAGCTTTCTTT. Amino acid sequence: CASRPTGNTEAFF.

The CDR3 is CASRRGPAGSNQPQHF. In DNA form, the CDR3 reads TGTGCCAGTAGAAGGGGGCCGGCTGGTAGCAATCAGCCCCAGCATTTT. This chain joins TRBV19 and TRBJ1-5; 7 bases are a match to TRBD1. The CDR3 loop spans 16 amino acids. Germline assignment: CDR1 LNHDA and CDR2 SQIVND (reference sequence). V dropped 6 bases and J dropped 0; count of bases not matched to a gene: 8.

This chain uses TRBV9 with TRBJ1-2, with a possible D match to TRBD1 (6 bases). Germline lookup yields CDR1 SGDLS and CDR2 YYNGEE. CDR3 size: 16 residues. With 3 bases removed from V and 10 bases from J, the gap between germline ends came to 25 bases. CDR3 sequence (DNA): TGTGCCAGCAGCGAGGGGGATAGGTCCTTCAGAGGGGACTACACCTTC. This gives the protein CASSEGDRSFRGDYTF.

The rearrangement joins TRBV9 to TRBJ2-7, with TRBD1 matching over 9 bases. In germline, CDR1 is SGDLS, CDR2 YYNGEE. The CDR3 contains 14 residues. Germline trimming cut 0 bases from V and 6 bases from J; bases unmatched to any gene: 4. CDR3 bases: TGTGCCAGCAGCGTAGCGGGGACAGGGTTCGAGCAGTACTTC. Its protein product is CASSVAGTGFEQYF. Full variable domain (outside the CDR3, taken from reference TRBV9 and TRBJ2-7): DSGVTQTPKHLITATGQRVTLRCSPRSGDLSVYWYQQSLDQGLQFLIQYYNGEERAKGNILERFSAQQFPDLHSELNLSSLELGDSALYFCASSVAGTGFEQYFGPGTRLTVT.

This chain connects TRBV12-5 to TRBJ2-1; D possibly corresponds to TRBD2 (5 bases). In germline, CDR1 is LGHNT, CDR2 FRNRAP. V was shortened by 2 bases and J by 0 bases, with 11 bases between the two germline ends. The CDR3 loop spans 16 amino acids. CDR3 bases: TGTGCTAGTGGTTTGATTGTGGGGAGCTCCTACAATGAGCAGTTCTTC. Protein: CASGLIVGSSYNEQFF.

The genes are TRBV5-1 and TRBJ2-3; D is uncertain. V dropped 1 base and J dropped 5 bases, with 5 bases sitting between them. Germline V gives CDR1 SGHRS, CDR2 YFSETQ. The CDR3 contains 12 residues. The chain's CDR3 is CASSLSGDTQYF. CDR3 DNA sequence: TGCGCCAGCAGCTTGTCGGGAGATACGCAGTATTTT.

The chain links TRBV27 to TRBJ2-6; 7 nucleotides agree with TRBD1. There are 15 residues in the CDR3. V was pared by 6 bases and J by 2 bases, with 4 bases of the junction left unmatched. In germline, CDR1 is MNHEY, CDR2 SMNVEV (reference sequence). The CDR3 sequence: CASSLGGAGANVLTF. The CDR3 nucleotides are TGTGCCAGCAGCCTAGGGGGCGCTGGGGCCAACGTCCTGACTTTC.

The chain carries TRBV30 and TRBJ2-7; D possibly corresponds to TRBD1 (5 bases). In germline, CDR1 is GTSNPN, CDR2 SVGIG (reference sequence). This CDR3 comprises 15 residues. Trimming pared 2 bases from V and 2 bases from J, leaving 16 bases between. The CDR3 region has the DNA TGTGCCTGGAGTTTCACGACAGTTCCTCCCTACGAGCAGTACTTC. It yields the protein CAWSFTTVPPYEQYF.

The genes are TRBV7-6 and TRBJ2-5; 7 bases line up with TRBD1. CDR1 is SGHVS and CDR2 is FNYEAQ in the germline V gene. The V gene end was trimmed by 2 bases and the J gene end by 5 bases; junction bases not matched to a gene: 14. The CDR3 runs to 17 residues. This chain's CDR3 is CASSLNRVAGGRETQYF. The CDR3 DNA follows: TGTGCCAGCAGCTTAAATCGAGTGGCAGGGGGTAGGGAGACCCAGTACTTC.

The J gene is TRBJ2-1, the V gene TRBV13, with 7 bases matching TRBD2. The V gene's germline CDR1 is PRHDT and CDR2 FYEKMQ (reference sequence). The CDR3 is 13 amino acids. With 5 bases clipped from V and 9 bases from J, the junction kept 7 bases outside the gene matches. CDR3 nucleotide sequence: TGTGCCAGCAGCGCGGCGGGAGAGGGTGAGCAGTTCTTC. Its protein product is CASSAAGEGEQFF.

This chain joins TRBV7-8 and TRBJ2-7, with 13 bases identical to TRBD2. V dropped 6 bases and J dropped 2; count of bases not matched to a gene: 4. There are 15 residues in the CDR3. CDR1 and CDR2 (germline): SGHVS, FQNEAQ. The CDR3 DNA sequence: TGTGCCAGCAGGAGGGGGACTAGCGGGGCCTACGAGCAGTACTTC. It is translated as CASRRGTSGAYEQYF.

V usage is TRBV5-4 and J usage is TRBJ2-5; 11 nucleotides line up with TRBD2. The CDR3 consists of 17 residues. The V gene end was trimmed by 1 base and the J gene end by 5 bases; junction bases not matched to a gene: 10. Germline CDR1 is SGHNT and CDR2 is YYREEE (reference sequence). CDR3 sequence: CASSLWLAGGVRETQYF. CDR3 nucleotide sequence: TGTGCCAGCAGCTTGTGGCTAGCGGGGGGAGTACGGGAGACCCAGTACTTC. The complete variable domain, with remaining parts taken from reference TRBV5-4 and TRBJ2-5, reads ETGVTQSPTHLIKTRGQQVTLRCSSQSGHNTVSWYQQALGQGPQFIFQYYREEENGRGNFPPRFSGLQFPNYSSELNVNALELDDSALYLCASSLWLAGGVRETQYFGPGTRLLVL.